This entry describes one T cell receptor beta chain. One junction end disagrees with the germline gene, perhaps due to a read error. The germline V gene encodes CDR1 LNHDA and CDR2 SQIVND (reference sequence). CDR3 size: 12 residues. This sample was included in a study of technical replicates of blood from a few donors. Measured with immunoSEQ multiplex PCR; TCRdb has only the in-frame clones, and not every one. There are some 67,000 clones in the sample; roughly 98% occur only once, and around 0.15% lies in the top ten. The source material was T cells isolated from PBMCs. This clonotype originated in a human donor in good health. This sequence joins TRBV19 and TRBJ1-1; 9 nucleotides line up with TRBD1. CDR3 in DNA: TGTGCCAGTAGTAGGGACAGGGCCCGGATGGTCTTT. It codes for CASSRDRARMVF. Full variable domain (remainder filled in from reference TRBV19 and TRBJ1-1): DGGITQSPKYLFRKEGQNVTLSCEQNLNHDAMYWYRQDPGQGLRLIYYSQIVNDFQKGDIAEGYSVSREKKESFPLTVTSAQKNPTAFYLCASSRDRARMVFGQGTRLTVV.